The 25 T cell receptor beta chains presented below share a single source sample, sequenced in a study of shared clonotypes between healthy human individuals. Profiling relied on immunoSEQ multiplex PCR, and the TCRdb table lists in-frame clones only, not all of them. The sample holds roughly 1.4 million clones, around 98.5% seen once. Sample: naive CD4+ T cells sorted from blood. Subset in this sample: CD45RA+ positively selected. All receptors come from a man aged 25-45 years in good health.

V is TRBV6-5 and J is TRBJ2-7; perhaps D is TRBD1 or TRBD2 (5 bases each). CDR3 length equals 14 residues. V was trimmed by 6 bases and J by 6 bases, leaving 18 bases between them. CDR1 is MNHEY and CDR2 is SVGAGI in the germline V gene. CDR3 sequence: CASSTAGRAGEQYF. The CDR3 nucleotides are TGTGCCAGCAGCACGGCGGGCAGGGCAGGCGAGCAGTACTTC.

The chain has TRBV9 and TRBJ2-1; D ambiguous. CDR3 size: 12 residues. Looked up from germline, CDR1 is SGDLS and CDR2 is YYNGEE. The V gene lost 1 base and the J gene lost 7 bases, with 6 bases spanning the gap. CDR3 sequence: CASSVYANEQFF. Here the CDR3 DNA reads TGTGCCAGCAGCGTATACGCGAATGAGCAGTTCTTC.

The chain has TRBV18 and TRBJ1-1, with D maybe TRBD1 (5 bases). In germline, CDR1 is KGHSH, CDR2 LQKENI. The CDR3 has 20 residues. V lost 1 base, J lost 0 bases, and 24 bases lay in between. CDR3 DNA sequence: TGTGCCAGCTCACCACAGTTTATTGGCCGTGGGGCCTCAATGAACACTGAAGCTTTCTTT. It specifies CASSPQFIGRGASMNTEAFF.

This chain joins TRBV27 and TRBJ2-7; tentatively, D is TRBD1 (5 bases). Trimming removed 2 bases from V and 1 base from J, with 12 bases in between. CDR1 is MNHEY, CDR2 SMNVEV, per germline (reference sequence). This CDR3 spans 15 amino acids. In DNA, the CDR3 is TGTGCCAGCAGTTTAAGATTCAGGGCGTCCTACGAGCAGTACTTC. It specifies CASSLRFRASYEQYF.

The CDR3 sequence: CASSPRQGAGETQYF. The CDR3 coding sequence is TGTGCCAGCAGTCCAAGGCAGGGGGCCGGTGAGACCCAGTACTTC. The chain has TRBV5-6 and TRBJ2-5; 8 bases fit TRBD1. The length of the CDR3 is 15 residues. The V segment lost 5 bases and the J segment 5 bases; nucleotides outside the gene matches: 11. Germline lookup yields CDR1 SGHDT and CDR2 YYEEEE.

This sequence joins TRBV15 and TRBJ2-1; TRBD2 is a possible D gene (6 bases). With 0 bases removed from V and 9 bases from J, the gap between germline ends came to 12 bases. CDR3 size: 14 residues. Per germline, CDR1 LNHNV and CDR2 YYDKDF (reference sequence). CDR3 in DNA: TGTGCCACCAGCAGAGAGGGATTCGGGGGTGAGCAGTTCTTC. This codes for CATSREGFGGEQFF.

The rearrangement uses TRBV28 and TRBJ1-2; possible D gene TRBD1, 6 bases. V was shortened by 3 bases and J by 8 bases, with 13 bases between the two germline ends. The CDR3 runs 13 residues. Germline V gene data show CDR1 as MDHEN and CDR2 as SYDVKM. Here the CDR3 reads CASSFGQGMGYTF. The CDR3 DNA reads TGTGCCAGCAGTTTCGGGCAGGGGATGGGCTACACCTTC.

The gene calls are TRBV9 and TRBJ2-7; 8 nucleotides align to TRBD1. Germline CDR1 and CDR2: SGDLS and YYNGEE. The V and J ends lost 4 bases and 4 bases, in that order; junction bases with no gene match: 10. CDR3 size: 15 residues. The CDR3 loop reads CASSLMTGEIYEQYF. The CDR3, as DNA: TGTGCCAGCAGCCTGATGACAGGGGAGATTTACGAGCAGTACTTC.

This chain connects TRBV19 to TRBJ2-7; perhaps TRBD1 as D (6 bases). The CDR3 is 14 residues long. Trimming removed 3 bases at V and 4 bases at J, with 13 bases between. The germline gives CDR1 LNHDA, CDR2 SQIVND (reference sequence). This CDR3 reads CASSIMGRGYEQYF. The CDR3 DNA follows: TGTGCCAGTAGTATTATGGGAAGGGGGTACGAGCAGTACTTC.

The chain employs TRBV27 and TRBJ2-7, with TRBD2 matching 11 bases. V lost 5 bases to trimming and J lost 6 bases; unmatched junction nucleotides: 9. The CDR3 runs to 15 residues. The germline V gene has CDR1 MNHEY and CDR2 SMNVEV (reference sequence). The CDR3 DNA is TGTGCCAGCAGTCCGACGACTAGCGGGAACGGCGAGCAGTACTTC. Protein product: CASSPTTSGNGEQYF.

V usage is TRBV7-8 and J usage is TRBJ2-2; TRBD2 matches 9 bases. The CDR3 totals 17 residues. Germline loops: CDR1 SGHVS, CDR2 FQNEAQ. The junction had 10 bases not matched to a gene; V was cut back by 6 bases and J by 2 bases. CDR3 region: CASSSLRREGNTGELFF. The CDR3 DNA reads TGTGCCAGCAGTTCGTTGCGGCGGGAGGGTAACACCGGGGAGCTGTTTTTT.

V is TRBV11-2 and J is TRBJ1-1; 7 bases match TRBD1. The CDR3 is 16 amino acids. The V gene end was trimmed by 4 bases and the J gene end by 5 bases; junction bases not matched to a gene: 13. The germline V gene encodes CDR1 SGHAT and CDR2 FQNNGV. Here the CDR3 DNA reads TGTGCCAGCAGCTCATTGACAGGGCGGGGTTGGACTGAAGCTTTCTTT. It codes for CASSSLTGRGWTEAFF.

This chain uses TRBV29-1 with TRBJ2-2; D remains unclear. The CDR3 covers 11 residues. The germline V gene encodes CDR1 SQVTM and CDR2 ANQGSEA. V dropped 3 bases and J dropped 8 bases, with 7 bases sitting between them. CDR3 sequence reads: CSVDYQGELFF. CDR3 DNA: TGCAGCGTTGATTATCAAGGGGAGCTGTTTTTT.

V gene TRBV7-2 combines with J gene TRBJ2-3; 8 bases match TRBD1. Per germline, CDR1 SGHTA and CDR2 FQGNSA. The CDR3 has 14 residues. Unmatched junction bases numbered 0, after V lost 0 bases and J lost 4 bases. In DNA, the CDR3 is TGTGCCAGCAGCTTAGCGACAGGGGCAGATACGCAGTATTTT. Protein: CASSLATGADTQYF.

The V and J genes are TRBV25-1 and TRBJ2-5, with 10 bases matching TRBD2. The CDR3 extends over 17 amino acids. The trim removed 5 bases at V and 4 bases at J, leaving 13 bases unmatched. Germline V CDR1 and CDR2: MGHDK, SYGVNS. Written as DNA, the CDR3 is TGTGCCAGCAGTCCTATAGCGGGAGGCGCTGGAGTAGAGACCCAGTACTTC. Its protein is CASSPIAGGAGVETQYF. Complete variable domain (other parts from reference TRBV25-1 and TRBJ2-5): EADIYQTPRYLVIGTGKKITLECSQTMGHDKMYWYQQDPGMELHLIHYSYGVNSTEKGDLSSESTVSRIRTEHFPLTLESARPSHTSQYLCASSPIAGGAGVETQYFGPGTRLLVL.

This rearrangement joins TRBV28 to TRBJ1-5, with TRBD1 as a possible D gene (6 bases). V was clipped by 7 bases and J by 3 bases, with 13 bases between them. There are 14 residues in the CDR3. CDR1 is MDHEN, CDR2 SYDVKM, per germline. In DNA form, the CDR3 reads TGTGCCAGCATCCCCGGGGGGGCCAATCAGCCCCAGCATTTT. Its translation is CASIPGGANQPQHF.

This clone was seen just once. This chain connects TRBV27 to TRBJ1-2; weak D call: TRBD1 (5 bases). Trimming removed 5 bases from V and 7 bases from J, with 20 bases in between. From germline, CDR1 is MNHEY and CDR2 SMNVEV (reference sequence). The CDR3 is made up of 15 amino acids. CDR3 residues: CASSPNLGGVSGYTF. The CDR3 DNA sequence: TGTGCCAGCAGTCCGAACCTTGGGGGGGTTAGTGGCTACACCTTC.

The CDR3 here is CASRSTPYEQYF. In nucleotides, the CDR3 is TGTGCCAGCCGGAGCACTCCCTACGAGCAGTACTTC. The rearrangement uses TRBV28 and TRBJ2-7, with D unresolved. In germline, CDR1 is MDHEN, CDR2 SYDVKM. V lost 8 bases and J lost 2, with 10 bases in between. The CDR3 totals 12 residues. The full variable domain, in which reference TRBV28 and TRBJ2-7 provide the parts outside the CDR3, is DVKVTQSSRYLVKRTGEKVFLECVQDMDHENMFWYRQDPGLGLRLIYFSYDVKMKEKGDIPEGYSVSREKKERFSLILESASTNQTSMYLCASRSTPYEQYFGPGTRLTVT.

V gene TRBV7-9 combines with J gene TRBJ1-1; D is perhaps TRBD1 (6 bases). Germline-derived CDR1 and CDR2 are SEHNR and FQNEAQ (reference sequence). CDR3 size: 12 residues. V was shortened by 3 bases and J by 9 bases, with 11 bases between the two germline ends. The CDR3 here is CASSLVGQKAFF. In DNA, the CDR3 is TGTGCCAGCAGCTTGGTTGGACAGAAAGCTTTCTTT.

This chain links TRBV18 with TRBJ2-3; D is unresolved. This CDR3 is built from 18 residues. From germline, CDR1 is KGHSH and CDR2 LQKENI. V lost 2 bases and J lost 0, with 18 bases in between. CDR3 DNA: TGTGCCAGCTCACCATTTACGGCTGACACCCCTAGCACAGATACGCAGTATTTT. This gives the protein CASSPFTADTPSTDTQYF.

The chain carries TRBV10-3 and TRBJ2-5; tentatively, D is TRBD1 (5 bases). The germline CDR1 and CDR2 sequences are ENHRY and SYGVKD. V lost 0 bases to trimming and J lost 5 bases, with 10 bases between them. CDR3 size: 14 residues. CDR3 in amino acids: CAISESGAAETQYF. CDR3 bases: TGTGCCATCAGTGAGTCAGGGGCGGCCGAGACCCAGTACTTC.

DNA of the CDR3: TGCGCCAGCCGCTGGAGCCCCGGGGCCTACGAGCAGTACTTC. The encoded protein is CASRWSPGAYEQYF. V is TRBV4-1 and J is TRBJ2-7; TRBD2 might be the D (5 bases). Trimming left V 8 bases short and J 2 bases short, with 16 bases between. Germline lookup yields CDR1 MGHRA and CDR2 YSYEKL. This CDR3 has 14 amino acids.

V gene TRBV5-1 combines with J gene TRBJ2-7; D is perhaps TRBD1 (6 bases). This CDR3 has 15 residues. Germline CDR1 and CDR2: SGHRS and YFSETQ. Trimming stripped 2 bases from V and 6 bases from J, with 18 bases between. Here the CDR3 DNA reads TGCGCCAGCAGCTTTCAAGGGCCAGGGACAACCGAGCAGTACTTC. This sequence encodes CASSFQGPGTTEQYF.

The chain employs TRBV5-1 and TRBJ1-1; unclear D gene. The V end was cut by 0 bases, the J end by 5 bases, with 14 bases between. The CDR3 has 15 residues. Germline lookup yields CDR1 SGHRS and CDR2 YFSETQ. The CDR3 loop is CASSLVPGWVTEAFF. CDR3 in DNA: TGCGCCAGCAGCTTGGTTCCGGGTTGGGTTACTGAAGCTTTCTTT.

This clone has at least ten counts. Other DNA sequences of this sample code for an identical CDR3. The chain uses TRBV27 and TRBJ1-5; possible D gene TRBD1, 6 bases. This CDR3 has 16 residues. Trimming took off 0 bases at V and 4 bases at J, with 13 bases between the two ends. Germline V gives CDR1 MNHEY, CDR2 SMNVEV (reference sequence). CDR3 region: CASSLSPPQGNQPQHF. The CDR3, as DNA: TGTGCCAGCAGTTTATCCCCGCCTCAGGGGAATCAGCCCCAGCATTTT.